This T cell receptor (beta chain) was captured by sequencing in a study of beta chain features in type 1 diabetes. In the study overall: Similarity in age, gender and cell yields was seen between patients and healthy donors.

The CDR3 loop spans 16 amino acids. Germline V gene sequence: CDR1 MNHEY, CDR2 SVGAGI. The V and J ends lost 0 bases and 4 bases, in that order; junction bases with no gene match: 8. Every single donor gave one heparinised blood draw, and these averaged roughly 100 mL. Researchers reported sorting CD4+ naive, central memory, regulatory and stem cell-like memory cells via CD45RO/CCR7/CD25/CD127/CD95/CD27. TCRB transcripts that were expressed got sequenced, as all of the isolated RNA had been reverse transcribed. Measured with immunoSEQ multiplex PCR; TCRdb has only the in-frame clones, and not every one. This table holds a few hundred thousand clones, over 14% found once. Study-wide findings and caveats: Lower insertion and higher deletion counts appeared at VDJ junctions in type 1 diabetes patients. A moderate, significant TCRB CDR3 shortening appeared in type 1 diabetes across four CD4+ subsets.

This clone was seen only a few times. The antigen is not known. The receptor's source is a man aged 18-30 years with type 1 diabetes. Material: naive CD4+ T cells from blood. The chain couples TRBV6-5 to TRBJ2-7, with 8 bases lining up with TRBD2. The CDR3 loop reads CASSYSFPGGAYEQYF. In DNA form, the CDR3 reads TGTGCCAGCAGTTACTCTTTCCCCGGGGGGGCGTACGAGCAGTACTTC.